Below are 6 T cell receptor beta chains sequenced from a single sample in a study of persistence of HIV-infected CD4 T cells. Sequencing used immunoSEQ version 4 in survey mode. Measured with immunoSEQ multiplex PCR; TCRdb has only the in-frame clones, and not every one. Of roughly 41,000 clones in the sample, over 80% were seen once. No antigen is known for these receptors. Cells were stimulated with CMV-infected fibroblast lysates at roughly 10 ug/mL. CD40L/CD69 double-negative CD45RO-high memory CD4+ T cells were collected. Material: CD4+ T cells sorted from PBMCs after approximately 18-hour stimulation, obtained from a patient who received antiretroviral therapy. These receptors came from an adult man with HIV who was CMV-seropositive.

This rearrangement joins TRBV10-2 to TRBJ2-1, with D maybe TRBD2 (5 bases). The V end was cut by 8 bases, the J end by 2 bases, with 16 bases between. The CDR3 length is 15 residues. Germline values: CDR1 WSHSY, CDR2 SAAADI. The CDR3 protein is CASARQRSTYNEQFF. Here the CDR3 DNA reads TGCGCCAGCGCGCGCCAGCGGAGTACCTACAATGAGCAGTTCTTC.

The chain is built from TRBV7-2 and TRBJ2-2; 7 bases align to TRBD1. The CDR3 is made up of 16 amino acids. The J segment lost 6 bases and the V segment lost 6 bases, leaving 13 bases of the junction unmatched. Per germline, CDR1 SGHTA and CDR2 FQGNSA. CDR3 sequence reads: CASSQGDSQNPGELFF. CDR3 bases: TGTGCCAGCAGTCAAGGGGACAGTCAAAATCCCGGGGAGCTGTTTTTT.

In this sample, this clone turned up once. The chain carries TRBV6-2 or TRBV6-3 and TRBJ1-1, with a tentative D call TRBD1 (5 bases). The CDR3 is 15 amino acids. V lost 5 bases to trimming and J lost 5 bases, with 18 bases between them. Germline V CDR1 and CDR2: MNHEY, SVGEGT. The CDR3 bases are TGTGCCAGCAGTCCCCTGGGGGGTTTGAGGACTGAAGCTTTCTTT. Its translation is CASSPLGGLRTEAFF.

The chain is built from TRBV2 and TRBJ1-4, with D unresolved. The ends were cut back, 4 bases at V and 5 bases at J, with 11 bases in the middle. Germline loops: CDR1 SNHLY, CDR2 FYNNEI. The CDR3 extends over 14 amino acids. The CDR3 sequence is CASSAMVSNEKLFF. The CDR3, as DNA: TGTGCCAGCAGTGCTATGGTTTCAAATGAAAAACTGTTTTTT.

The gene calls are TRBV7-8 and TRBJ1-5; TRBD1 might be the D (6 bases). The V end was cut by 5 bases, the J end by 4 bases, with 9 bases between. This CDR3 region has 13 residues. Germline loops: CDR1 SGHVS, CDR2 FQNEAQ. CDR3 sequence: CASSLQGNQPQHF. As DNA, the CDR3 is TGTGCCAGCAGCCTGCAGGGGAATCAGCCCCAGCATTTT.

Here the CDR3 DNA reads TGCGCCAGCAGCCGGGGGGGGGACCTGCGGGATGAGCAGTTCTTC. Translating gives CASSRGGDLRDEQFF. This chain joins TRBV5-1 and TRBJ2-1; 8 bases match TRBD2. CDR3 size: 15 residues. Germline CDR1 is SGHRS and CDR2 is YFSETQ. V gave up 4 bases and J gave up 8 bases; unmatched junction bases: 11.